These 3 T cell receptor beta chains share one sample of origin, sequenced in a study of blood T cell repertoires in COVID-19. TCRdb's copy holds only in-frame clones and misses some; the assay was immunoSEQ multiplex PCR. The sample has some 71,000 clones; 70% to 90% are singletons. Sequenced material: peripheral blood. The receptors here all came from a man aged 25-45 years with acute or convalescent COVID-19.

V usage is TRBV29-1 and J usage is TRBJ1-2; 8 nucleotides align to TRBD1. The germline V gene has CDR1 SQVTM and CDR2 ANQGSEA. The trim removed 7 bases at V and 6 bases at J, leaving 4 bases unmatched. This CDR3 is built from 11 residues. The CDR3 is CSALTGDGYTF. CDR3 sequence (DNA): TGCAGCGCTTTGACAGGGGATGGCTACACCTTC.

The rearrangement joins TRBV30 to TRBJ1-6; D remains unclear. CDR3 length equals 14 residues. The V and J ends lost 3 bases and 0 bases respectively, with 6 bases between them. CDR1 is GTSNPN and CDR2 is SVGIG in the germline V gene (reference sequence). For the CDR3, the DNA is TGTGCCTGGAGCGTGAGCTCCTATAATTCACCCCTCCACTTT. Its protein product is CAWSVSSYNSPLHF.

This chain uses TRBV10-3 with TRBJ1-4; 7 bases line up with TRBD1. The junction had 5 bases not matched to a gene; V was cut back by 6 bases and J by 4 bases. Per the germline V gene, CDR1 is ENHRY and CDR2 is SYGVKD. The CDR3 runs to 14 residues. The CDR3 sequence: CAISRDRLNEKLFF. The CDR3 DNA sequence: TGTGCCATCAGCCGGGACAGACTTAATGAAAAACTGTTTTTT.